This TCR beta chain was sequenced during a study of T cell clones after liver transplantation. Study-level background: Samples came from ITN030ST, which attempted immunosuppression withdrawal within 2 years of liver transplantation. TCRbeta sequencing after a pre-transplant mixed lymphocyte reaction identified graft-donor-reactive clones, later tracked in post-transplant blood. Draws occurred before transplant, before withdrawal, and after complete or failed withdrawal. As an antigen-independent comparator, third-party-reactive TCRbeta sequences came from pre-transplant mixed lymphocyte reactions.

The CDR3 length is 15 residues. Trimming pared 4 bases from V and 6 bases from J, leaving 16 bases between. CDR1 and CDR2 (germline): MNHNY, SVGAGI (reference sequence). Using immunoSEQ multiplex PCR, the repertoire was profiled, and TCRdb retains in-frame clones only, with some absent. The sample holds 5,000 to 6,500 clones, around 80% seen once. This material consisted of CD8+ T cells from blood, taken around 45 months after liver transplant. This receptor was taken from a human patient who received a liver transplant. The graft donor may be the source of some T cells. The chain recombines TRBV6-6 with TRBJ2-1; D is possibly TRBD2 (6 bases). The chain's CDR3 is CASSLGNSGFNEQFF. CDR3 in DNA: TGTGCCAGCAGTTTGGGGAATAGCGGTTTCAATGAGCAGTTCTTC.